The rows below give T cell receptor beta chains drawn from one sample of a study of blood T cell repertoires in COVID-19. Generated by immunoSEQ multiplex PCR, the TCRdb table keeps only in-frame clones and is missing some. The sample includes some 150,000 clones, around 89% seen only once; the top ten take 1.2%. The sample consisted of PBMCs or T cells enriched from blood (not recorded which). These receptors originate from a woman in her 30s with acute COVID-19. CDR3s include the opening cysteine and the closing phenylalanine or tryptophan. The D gene is left open where the match is weak. Expanded clones get a size class; other rows say once, few or many, or leave the size out.

>TRBD2|TRBV14|.|TRBJ2-3
TGTGCCAGCAGCCAAGACTTTTGGGCTAGCGGGAGTATAACAGATACGCAGTATTTT
CASSQDFWASGSITDTQYF
>.|TRBV27|.|TRBJ2-6
TGTGCCAGCAGTTTGGGGGGCTCTGGGGCCAACGTCCTGACTTTC
CASSLGGSGANVLTF
>TRBD1|TRBV10-3|.|TRBJ1-1
TGTGCCATCAGCCGACAGGGGGCGGACACTGAAGCTTTCTTT
CAISRQGADTEAFF
>TRBD1|TRBV28|few|TRBJ1-6
TGTGCCAGCAGTCCGGACAGGGGGCATGTTTCACCCCTCCACTTT
CASSPDRGHVSPLHF
>.|TRBV28|.|TRBJ2-7
TGTGCCAGCAGTTCCGTAGGTACTGGGGGGAACTACGAGCAGTACTTC
CASSSVGTGGNYEQYF
>.|TRBV15|.|TRBJ2-3
TGTGCCACCAGCAGAGATCCAGGTTACACAGATACGCAGTATTTT
CATSRDPGYTDTQYF
>.|TRBV19|.|TRBJ2-1
TGTGCCAGTAGTATCGGGAATTACAATGAGCAGTTCTTC
CASSIGNYNEQFF
>.|TRBV27|.|TRBJ2-7
TGTGCCAGCAGCCCTGAGGCGATATCCTACGAGCAGTACTTC
CASSPEAISYEQYF
>TRBD2|TRBV9|once|TRBJ2-1
TGTGCCAGCAGCTTAGCGGGAGACTGGGTTGAGCAGTTCTTC
CASSLAGDWVEQFF
>TRBD1|TRBV2|.|TRBJ1-1
TGTGCCAGCACCGACCCTAGACAGGGGGAGGTCACTGAAGCTTTCTTT
CASTDPRQGEVTEAFF
>TRBD1|TRBV24-1|.|TRBJ2-7
TGTGCCACCAGTGATTGGACAGGGGGCTCCTACGAGCAGTACTTC
CATSDWTGGSYEQYF
>TRBD1|TRBV23-1|.|TRBJ1-5
TGCGCCAGCAGTCAATCGGGGACGGGGGACAGGGGAGACGGGATCAATCAGCCCCAGCATTTT
CASSQSGTGDRGDGINQPQHF
>.|TRBV10-3|.|TRBJ2-4
TGTGCCATCAGTGAGTCCCCGGCAGGGGCCAAAAACATTCAGTACTTC
CAISESPAGAKNIQYF
>TRBD2|TRBV15|once|TRBJ2-2
TGTGCCACCAGCTGGACTAGCCGCACCGGGGAGCTGTTTTTT
CATSWTSRTGELFF
>.|TRBV5-1|.|TRBJ2-5
TGCGCCAGCAGCATATCAGGGTTTGAGACCCAGTACTTC
CASSISGFETQYF
>.|TRBV4-1|.|TRBJ2-1
TGCGCCAGCAGCCAAGCTACGACTATCAATGAGCAGTTCTTC
CASSQATTINEQFF
>TRBD1|TRBV18|.|TRBJ2-3
TGTGCCAGCTCACCAGGACAGGGCGCCACAGATACGCAGTATTTT
CASSPGQGATDTQYF
>TRBD1|TRBV25-1|.|TRBJ1-3
TGTGCCAGCAGTGAGGCCGGGACAGGGAGTGGAAACACCATATATTTT
CASSEAGTGSGNTIYF
>.|TRBV9|.|TRBJ1-3
TGTGCCAGCAGCGACAACGGGGAGGGGACTGGAAACACCATATATTTT
CASSDNGEGTGNTIYF
>.|TRBV5-5|.|TRBJ1-1
TGTGCCAGCAGCTTGAGCGGGGACACTGAAGCTTTCTTT
CASSLSGDTEAFF
>TRBD2|TRBV7-9|.|TRBJ2-7
TGTGCCAGCAGCTCGAGGACTAGTCAAATAGAGCAGTACTTC
CASSSRTSQIEQYF
>.|TRBV6-2/TRBV6-3|once|TRBJ2-5
TGTGCCAGCAGTTATGTATCGACCCAGTACTTC
CASSYVSTQYF
>.|TRBV7-9|.|TRBJ2-1
TGTGCCAGCAGCTTAGCCCAGGGCGAGCACAATGAGCAGTTCTTC
CASSLAQGEHNEQFF
>TRBD2|TRBV7-2|.|TRBJ2-3
TGTGCCAGCACAAGGACTAGCGGGAGGTTCACAGATACGCAGTATTTT
CASTRTSGRFTDTQYF
>TRBD1|TRBV19|.|TRBJ1-1
TGTGCCAGTAGTGACCCCGGACAGGGGAACACTGAAGCTTTCTTT
CASSDPGQGNTEAFF
>.|TRBV5-8|.|TRBJ2-7
TGTGCCAGCAGCTTAATGGGCAGGTACTACGAGCAGTACTTC
CASSLMGRYYEQYF
>.|TRBV6-6|.|TRBJ2-1
TGTGCCAGCAGTAGCCCTCTGTACAATGAGCAGTTCTTC
CASSSPLYNEQFF
>TRBD1|TRBV30|few|TRBJ2-7
TGTGCCTGGAGGGGGACAGGGTTCGAGCAGTACTTC
CAWRGTGFEQYF
>TRBD1|TRBV28|.|TRBJ2-7
TGTGCCAGCAGTCCCACAGGGGAATCCTACGAGCAGTACTTC
CASSPTGESYEQYF
>TRBD1|TRBV27|.|TRBJ1-3
TGTGCCAGCAGTTTAGGGACAGGAGGAAACACCATATATTTT
CASSLGTGGNTIYF
>.|TRBV7-2|once|TRBJ2-1
TGTGCCAGCAGCTTAGAGTCGGCGACTGCGTACAATGAGCAGTTCTTC
CASSLESATAYNEQFF
>TRBD1|TRBV10-3|.|TRBJ2-7
TGTGCCATCGGGGACAGCGAAACCTACGAGCAGTACTTC
CAIGDSETYEQYF
>.|TRBV19|once|TRBJ1-2
TGTGCCAGTAGTATCCAGGGCAGAAGGGGCTACACCTTC
CASSIQGRRGYTF
>.|TRBV19|once|TRBJ1-1
TGTGCCAGTACCTTTGCCGGCGGCGCCACTGAAGCTTTCTTT
CASTFAGGATEAFF
>.|TRBV5-4|few|TRBJ1-1
TGTGCCAGCAGCTTGGGAGGGACACTTAACACTGAAGCTTTCTTT
CASSLGGTLNTEAFF
>TRBD1|TRBV5-4|.|TRBJ2-1
TGTGCCAGCAGTGCCGACAGGGGTGACTACAATGAGCAGTTCTTC
CASSADRGDYNEQFF
>.|TRBV7-2|few|TRBJ1-2
TGTGCCAGCAGCAACGGACAGCTGTATGGCTACACCTTC
CASSNGQLYGYTF
>.|TRBV3-1/TRBV3-2|.|TRBJ1-1
TGTGCCAGCACCACTACAGGAGCGCACACTGAAGCTTTCTTT
CASTTTGAHTEAFF
>.|TRBV5-1|.|TRBJ1-4
TGCGCCAGCAGCTTGGGGGACACCCGCACTAATGAAAAACTGTTTTTT
CASSLGDTRTNEKLFF
>TRBD1|TRBV5-1|once|TRBJ1-3
TGCGCCAGCAGCCCCGGGACAGCTGGAAACACCATATATTTT
CASSPGTAGNTIYF
>.|TRBV4-3|.|TRBJ2-7
TGCGCCAGCAGCCAAGTTGGACAGTCCTACGAGCAGTACTTC
CASSQVGQSYEQYF
>TRBD1|TRBV28|once|TRBJ1-2
TGTGCCAGCAGGACCGACAGGGAGGACTATGGCTACACCTTC
CASRTDREDYGYTF
>.|TRBV9|once|TRBJ2-2
TGTGCCAGCAGCGTCCCAAGCCCGGGCGGGGAGCTGTTTTTT
CASSVPSPGGELFF
>TRBD2|TRBV7-2|.|TRBJ2-3
TGTGCCAGCAGTAGGACTAGCGGGACCGCCACGGATACGCAGTATTTT
CASSRTSGTATDTQYF
>.|TRBV30|once|TRBJ1-1
TGTGCCTGGAGCGAGCCGGAGGAAGGTCCAGCTTTCTTT
CAWSEPEEGPAFF
>TRBD2|TRBV6-2/TRBV6-3|few|TRBJ2-1
TGTGCCAGCAGCCACCCCCCGCGGGAGGGAAATGAGCAGTTCTTC
CASSHPPREGNEQFF
>.|TRBV19|.|TRBJ2-1
TGTGCCAGTAGTATAGAGGGGGCGTCCTACAATGAGCAGTTCTTC
CASSIEGASYNEQFF
>.|TRBV28|.|TRBJ1-1
TGTGCCAGCAGTGATCCGGGAACCACAATGAACACTGAAGCTTTCTTT
CASSDPGTTMNTEAFF
>TRBD2|TRBV27|.|TRBJ2-1
TGTGCCAGCAGTACTAGCGGGAGGATAGATGAGCAGTTCTTC
CASSTSGRIDEQFF
>TRBD2|TRBV2|once|TRBJ2-7
TGTGCCAGCAGGGGGATTAGCGGGAGGGCCGCGTACGAGCAGTACTTC
CASRGISGRAAYEQYF
>TRBD2|TRBV19|.|TRBJ2-7
TGTGCCAGTAGTATAGGTTCGGCTAGCGGGGCCAACGAGCAGTACTTC
CASSIGSASGANEQYF
>TRBD2|TRBV7-8|.|TRBJ2-1
TGTGCCAGCAGCTTTTGGGGAGGGAACAATGAGCAGTTCTTC
CASSFWGGNNEQFF
>.|TRBV4-3|.|TRBJ1-1
TGCGCCAGCAGCCAAGATAGGAGCGGCACTGAAGCTTTCTTT
CASSQDRSGTEAFF
>.|TRBV25-1|.|TRBJ1-1
TGTGCCAGCAGTGATATCGATCGACCTGGAGGGACTGAAGCTTTCTTT
CASSDIDRPGGTEAFF
>.|TRBV10-3|.|TRBJ2-1
TGTGCCATCAGTTCCGGGCAGGGTTCCTACAATGAGCAGTTCTTC
CAISSGQGSYNEQFF
>TRBD2|TRBV4-1|.|TRBJ2-7
TGCGCCAGCAGCCAAGGCCTAGCGGCAACCTACGAGCAGTACTTC
CASSQGLAATYEQYF
>.|TRBV7-9|.|TRBJ1-2
TGTGCCAGCAGCTTTCGAGGGAGCGACGGCTACACCTTC
CASSFRGSDGYTF
>.|TRBV18|few|TRBJ1-1
TGTGCCAGCACGACCCGGGGCACTGAAGCTTTCTTT
CASTTRGTEAFF
>.|TRBV4-3|.|TRBJ2-7
TGCGCCAGCAGCCAAGGTGGTAGCGGCCACTACGAGCAGTACTTC
CASSQGGSGHYEQYF